This TCR beta chain comes out of a study of shared clonotypes between healthy human individuals. Researchers partitioned CD4+ cells into CD45RA+ naive and CD45RA-negative memory subsets. Deep-level settings were used for running the assay. Produced via immunoSEQ multiplex PCR; TCRdb's table is partial and in-frame only. The top ten hold around 0.13% of the sample, which has roughly 2 million clones, more than 90% seen once. Points from the study as a whole: Of the naive CD4 clonotypes, about 5% were shared across several donors.

Comments on this clone: Its antigen is undetermined. The same CDR3 is also encoded by other DNA sequences in this sample.

Source material: naive CD4+ T cells sorted from blood. The subset here: CD45RA+ positively selected. This sequence originates from a man younger than 30 in good health.

CDR3 sequence: CASSLTGNEQFF. In DNA form, the CDR3 reads TGCGCCAGCAGCTTGACGGGGAATGAGCAGTTCTTC. V is TRBV5-1 and J is TRBJ2-1; tentatively, D is TRBD2 (5 bases). Germline V CDR1 and CDR2: SGHRS, YFSETQ. V was cut by 1 base and J by 7 bases, with 6 bases left in between. CDR3 length: 12 amino acids.